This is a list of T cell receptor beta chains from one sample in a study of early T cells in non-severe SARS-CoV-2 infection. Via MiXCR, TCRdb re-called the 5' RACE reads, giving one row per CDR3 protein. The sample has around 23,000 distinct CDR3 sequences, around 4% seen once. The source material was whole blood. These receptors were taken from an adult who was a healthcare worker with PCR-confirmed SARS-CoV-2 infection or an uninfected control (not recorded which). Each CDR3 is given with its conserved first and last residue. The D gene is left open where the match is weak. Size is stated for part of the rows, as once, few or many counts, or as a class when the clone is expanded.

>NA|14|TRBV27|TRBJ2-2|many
TGTGCCAGCAGTCCTACAATGAACACCGGGGAGCTGTTTTTT
CASSPTMNTGELFF
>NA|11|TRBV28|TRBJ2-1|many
TGTGCCAGCAGTATTGGGGATTCGAAGTTCTTC
CASSIGDSKFF
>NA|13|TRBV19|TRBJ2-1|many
TGTGCCAGTAGTATAGAGGGCTCCAATGAGCAGTTCTTC
CASSIEGSNEQFF
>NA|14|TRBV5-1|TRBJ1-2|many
TGCGCCAGCAGCTTGGGCCTTCCCGGAGATGGCTACACCTTC
CASSLGLPGDGYTF
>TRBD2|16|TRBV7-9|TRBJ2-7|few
TGTGCCAGCAGCTTAGTCGGGACTAGCGACTCCTACGAGCAGTACTTC
CASSLVGTSDSYEQYF
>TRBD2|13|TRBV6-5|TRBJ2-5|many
TGTGCCGCAGGGTGGACTAGCGGAGAGACCCAGTACTTC
CAAGWTSGETQYF
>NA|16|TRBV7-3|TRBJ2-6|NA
TGTGCCAGCAGCTTAACGTCGGTCGTTGGGGCCAACGTCCTGACTTTC
CASSLTSVVGANVLTF
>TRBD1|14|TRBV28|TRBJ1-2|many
TGTGCCAGCAGTTGGACGGGACAGCTCTATGGCTACACCTTC
CASSWTGQLYGYTF
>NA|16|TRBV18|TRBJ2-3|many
TGTGCCAGCTCACCTCTGGACGTAGTGAGCACAGATACGCAGTATTTT
CASSPLDVVSTDTQYF
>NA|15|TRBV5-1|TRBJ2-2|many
TGCGCCAGCAGCTTGGCGACGAGAGGAACCGGGGAGCTGTTTTTT
CASSLATRGTGELFF
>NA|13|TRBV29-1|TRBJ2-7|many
TGCAGCGTCGAGGGCCTCGTATCAGGCGAGCAGTACTTC
CSVEGLVSGEQYF
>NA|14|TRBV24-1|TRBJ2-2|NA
TGTGCCGCCTCCTCGACAGCGCCCACCGGGGAGCTGTTTTTT
CAASSTAPTGELFF
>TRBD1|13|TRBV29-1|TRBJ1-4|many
TGCAGCGTTGGGACAGGTCGGAATGAAAAACTGTTTTTT
CSVGTGRNEKLFF
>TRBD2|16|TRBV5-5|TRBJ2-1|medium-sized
TGTGCCAGCAGCAAGGTAGCGGGAGTACAGGCGCATGAGCAGTTCTTC
CASSKVAGVQAHEQFF
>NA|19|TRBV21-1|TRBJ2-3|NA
TGTGCCAGCAGCAAAAAGGGGACAGAAAAACCCACTAGCACAGATACGCAGTATTTT
CASSKKGTEKPTSTDTQYF
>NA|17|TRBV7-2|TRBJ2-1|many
TGTGCCAGCAGCCCGACAGATGCGCTGGTGGGTGACAATGAGCAGTTCTTC
CASSPTDALVGDNEQFF
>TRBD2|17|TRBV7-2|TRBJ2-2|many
TGTGCCAGCAGCAACAGACCCATAGCGGGAGTCACCGGGGAGCTGTTTTTT
CASSNRPIAGVTGELFF
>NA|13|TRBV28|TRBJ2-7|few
TGTGCCAGCACTCGGGGGGCCCCAAAGGAGCAGTACTTC
CASTRGAPKEQYF
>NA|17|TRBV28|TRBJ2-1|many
TGTGCCAGCAGTGCCTCCCGTTTGGGATATTCCTACAATGAGCAGTTCTTC
CASSASRLGYSYNEQFF
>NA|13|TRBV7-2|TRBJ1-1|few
TGTGCCAGCAACCAGAACACGAACACTGAAGCTTTCTTT
CASNQNTNTEAFF
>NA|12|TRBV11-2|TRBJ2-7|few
TGTGCCAGCAGCTCGGGGAGATACGAGCAGTACTTC
CASSSGRYEQYF
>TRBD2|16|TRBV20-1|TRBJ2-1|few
TGCAGTGCCCGTGGGGAGGATAGCGGGAGCCACAATGAGCAGTTCTTC
CSARGEDSGSHNEQFF
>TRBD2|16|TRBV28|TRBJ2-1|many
TGTGCCACGTTCCTAGCGGGAACGAGCTCCTACAATGAGCAGTTCTTC
CATFLAGTSSYNEQFF
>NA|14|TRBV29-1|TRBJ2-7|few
TGCAGCGTTGAGGAGTCGCGTAGGCCCTACGAGCAGTACTTC
CSVEESRRPYEQYF
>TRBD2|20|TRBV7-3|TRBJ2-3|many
TGTGCCAGCAGCAACCTCGGGCCTAGACTAGCGGGAGGCGGCACAGATACGCAGTATTTT
CASSNLGPRLAGGGTDTQYF
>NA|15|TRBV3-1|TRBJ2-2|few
TGTGCCAGCAGCCAACGCCCAGAGAACACCGGGGAGCTGTTTTTT
CASSQRPENTGELFF
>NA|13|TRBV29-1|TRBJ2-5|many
TGCAGCGTTGAAAGTTATTGGGAAGAGACCCAGTACTTC
CSVESYWEETQYF
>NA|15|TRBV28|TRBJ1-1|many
TGTGCCAGCAGTTTAACGGCGGGGATGAACACTGAAGCTTTCTTT
CASSLTAGMNTEAFF
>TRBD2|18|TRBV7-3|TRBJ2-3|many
TGTGCCAGCAGCTTGACTAGCGGAAACGGCCGTATAGTCGATACGCAGTATTTT
CASSLTSGNGRIVDTQYF
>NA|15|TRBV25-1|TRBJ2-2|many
TGTGCCAGCAGTCTTCGACAAGGGTTGACCGGGGAGCTGTTTTTT
CASSLRQGLTGELFF
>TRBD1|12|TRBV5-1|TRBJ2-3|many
TGCGCCAGCAGCTCCGACAGGGGCACGCAGTATTTT
CASSSDRGTQYF
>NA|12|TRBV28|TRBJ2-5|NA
TGTGCCAGCCGTCGTCCCCAAGAGACCCAGTACTTC
CASRRPQETQYF
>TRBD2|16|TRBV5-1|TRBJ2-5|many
TGCGCCAGCAGCCAATCAGGCGGGAGTGTAAGAGAGACCCAGTACTTC
CASSQSGGSVRETQYF
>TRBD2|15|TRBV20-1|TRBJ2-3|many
TGCAGTGCCCTGGGACTAGCGGGAGTCAGTGATACGCAGTATTTT
CSALGLAGVSDTQYF
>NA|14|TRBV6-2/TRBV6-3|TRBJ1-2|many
TGTGCCAGCAGTTACTCCCATATGCTCGGTGGCTACACCTTC
CASSYSHMLGGYTF
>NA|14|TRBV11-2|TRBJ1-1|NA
TGTGCCAGCAGACCCCCAGGGGAAATCACTGAAGCTTTCTTT
CASRPPGEITEAFF
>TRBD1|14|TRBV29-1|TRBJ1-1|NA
TGCAGCGCCGTTGGACAGGGGGCGAGGACTGAAGCTTTCTTT
CSAVGQGARTEAFF
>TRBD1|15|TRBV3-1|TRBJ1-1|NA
TGTGCCAGCAGCCACCGGGACAGGGTGAACACTGAAGCTTTCTTT
CASSHRDRVNTEAFF
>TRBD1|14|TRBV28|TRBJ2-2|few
TGTGCCAGCCAGGGACAGGGGGCTTCCGGGGAGCTGTTTTTT
CASQGQGASGELFF
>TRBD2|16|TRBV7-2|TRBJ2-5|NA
TGTGCCAGCAGCCCGGGACTAGCGGGAGGGCCGGAGACCCAGTACTTC
CASSPGLAGGPETQYF
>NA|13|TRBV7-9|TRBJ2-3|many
TGTGCCAGCAGCCAGCGACTAACAGATACGCAGTATTTT
CASSQRLTDTQYF
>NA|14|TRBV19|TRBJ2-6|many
TGTGCCAGTAGTCCGAGGGTTGGGGCCAACGTCCTGACTTTC
CASSPRVGANVLTF
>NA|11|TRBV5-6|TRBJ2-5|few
TGTGCCAGCAGCGTCGAAGAGACCCAGTACTTC
CASSVEETQYF
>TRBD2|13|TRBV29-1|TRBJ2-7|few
TGCAGCGTTGAGAGCGGGATCGCCTACGAGCAGTACTTC
CSVESGIAYEQYF
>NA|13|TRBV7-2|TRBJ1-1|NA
TGTGCCAGCAGCCTGGGGGTACAGGGAGAGACTTTCTTT
CASSLGVQGETFF